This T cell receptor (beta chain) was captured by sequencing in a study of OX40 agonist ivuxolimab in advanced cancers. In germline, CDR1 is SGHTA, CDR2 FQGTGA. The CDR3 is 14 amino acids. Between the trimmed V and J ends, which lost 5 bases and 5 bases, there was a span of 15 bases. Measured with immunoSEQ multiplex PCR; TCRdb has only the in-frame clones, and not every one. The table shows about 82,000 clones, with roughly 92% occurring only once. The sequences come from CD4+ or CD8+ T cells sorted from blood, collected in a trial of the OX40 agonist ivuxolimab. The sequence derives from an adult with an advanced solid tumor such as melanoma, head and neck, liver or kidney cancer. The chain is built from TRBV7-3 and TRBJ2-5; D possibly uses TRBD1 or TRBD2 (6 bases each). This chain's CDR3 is CASSPPGAGETQYF. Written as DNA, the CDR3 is TGTGCCAGCAGCCCCCCGGGGGCGGGGGAGACCCAGTACTTC.